This T cell receptor beta chain is drawn from a study of human T cells and chemical hapten exposure. As for the study in general: Slight differences in pooled library volume were the main source of varying TCR yields across samples.

Germline V gives CDR1 DFQATT, CDR2 SNEGSKA (reference sequence). Trimming removed 0 bases from V and 11 bases from J, with 17 bases in between. There are 14 residues in the CDR3. In this sample, this clonotype turned up a few times. TCRdb reanalysed the RACE reads using MiXCR and keeps one entry per CDR3 protein. This sample carries some 350,000 distinct CDR3 sequences, under 9% of them seen once, and the ten largest clones take about 8%. Time point: patch test 1, 2 weeks after DPC sensitization. The sample's treatment: therapeutic diphenylcyclopropenone sensitization with weekly scalp DPC. Each donor was an alopecia patient between 18 and 70 years of age who qualified for DPC.

This chain connects TRBV20-1 to TRBJ1-5; D is undetermined. This specimen was whole blood, taken in connection with sensitization to the hapten diphenylcyclopropenone (DPC). This TCR was recovered from a young woman with alopecia areata. Some clones in this sample may be carry-over from other donors' samples. The CDR3 reads CSARDRAVPTTQHF. In nucleotides, the CDR3 is TGCAGTGCTAGAGATCGAGCGGTCCCTACGACCCAGCATTTT.